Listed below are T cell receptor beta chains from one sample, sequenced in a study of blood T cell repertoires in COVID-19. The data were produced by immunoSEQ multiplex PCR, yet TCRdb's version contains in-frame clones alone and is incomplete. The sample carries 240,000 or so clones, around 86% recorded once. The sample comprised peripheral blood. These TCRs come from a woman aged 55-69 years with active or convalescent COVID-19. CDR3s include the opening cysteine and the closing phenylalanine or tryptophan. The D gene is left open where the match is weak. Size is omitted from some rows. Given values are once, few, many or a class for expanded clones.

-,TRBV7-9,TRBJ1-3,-,TGTGCCAGCAGCTTGGCAGGTGGAAACACCATATATTTT,CASSLAGGNTIYF
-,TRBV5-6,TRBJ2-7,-,TGTGCCAGCAGCTTGGATGATGCAGGGCGCTACGAGCAGTACTTC,CASSLDDAGRYEQYF
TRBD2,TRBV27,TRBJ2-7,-,TGTGCCAGCAGTCCCCTAGCGGGGGGGCTACACGAGCAGTACTTC,CASSPLAGGLHEQYF
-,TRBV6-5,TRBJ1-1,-,TGTGCCAGCAGTTACTCGAACAGCCACACTGAAGCTTTCTTT,CASSYSNSHTEAFF
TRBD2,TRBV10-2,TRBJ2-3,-,TGCGCCAGCAGGGACCCACTAGCGGGGAGAGGAGATACGCAGTATTTT,CASRDPLAGRGDTQYF
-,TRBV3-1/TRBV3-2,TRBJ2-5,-,TGTGCCAGCAGCCTAGCGGATAGACAAGAGACCCAGTACTTC,CASSLADRQETQYF
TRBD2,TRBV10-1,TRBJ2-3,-,TGCGCCAGCAGTGAGGGGGGGGCAGATACGCAGTATTTT,CASSEGGADTQYF
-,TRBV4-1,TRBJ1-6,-,TGCGCCAGCAGCCCCCCAGATAATTCACCCCTCCACTTT,CASSPPDNSPLHF
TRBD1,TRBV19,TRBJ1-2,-,TGTGCCAGTAGTATCCCCAGGACAGGGATCTATGGCTACACCTTC,CASSIPRTGIYGYTF
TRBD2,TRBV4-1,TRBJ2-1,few,TGCGCCAGCAGCCAAGAGCGGGAGTTAAGACAGCAGGAGCAGTTCTTC,CASSQERELRQQEQFF
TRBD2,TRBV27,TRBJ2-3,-,TGTGCCAGCAGGGAGAGGCTCTCGGGGGGTCTTAGGGATACGCAGTATTTT,CASRERLSGGLRDTQYF
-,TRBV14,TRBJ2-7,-,TGTGCCAGTGCGAATTTCTACGAGCAGTACTTC,CASANFYEQYF
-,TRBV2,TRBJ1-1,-,TGTGCCAGCAGGCCGACAGCCACCCCCGGCACTGAAGCTTTCTTT,CASRPTATPGTEAFF
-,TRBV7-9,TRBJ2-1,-,TGTGCCAGCAGCTTAGCCGTTAGCTCCTACAATGAGCAGTTCTTC,CASSLAVSSYNEQFF
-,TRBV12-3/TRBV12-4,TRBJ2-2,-,TGTGCCAGCAGTTTGGCGGGGTCCGGGGAGCTGTTTTTT,CASSLAGSGELFF
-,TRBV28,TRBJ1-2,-,TGTGCCAGCAGTTTAGGCAGGGCCTATGGCTACACCTTC,CASSLGRAYGYTF
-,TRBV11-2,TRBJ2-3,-,TGTGCCAGCAGCTTAGCAGGGTTCAGCACAGATACGCAGTATTTT,CASSLAGFSTDTQYF
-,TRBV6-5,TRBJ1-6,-,TGTGCCAGCAGGACAGCCTATAATTCACCCCTCCACTTT,CASRTAYNSPLHF
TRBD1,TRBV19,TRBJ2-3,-,TGTGCCAGTAGCCCAAGGACAGGGGTGCCCACAGATACGCAGTATTTT,CASSPRTGVPTDTQYF
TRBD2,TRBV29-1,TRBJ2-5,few,TGCAGCGGCCGGACTAGCGGGGCCGAGACCCAGTACTTC,CSGRTSGAETQYF
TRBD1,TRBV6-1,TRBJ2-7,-,TGTGCCAGCAGTGAATTTAGGGGGCAGGCCTACGAGCAGTACTTC,CASSEFRGQAYEQYF
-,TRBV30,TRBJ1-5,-,TGTGCCTGGAGTGTAAATGGCCTACAGAGTTATAGCAATCAGCCCCAGCATTTT,CAWSVNGLQSYSNQPQHF
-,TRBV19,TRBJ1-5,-,TGTGCCAGTACCACTTTACAGGGCAATCAGCCCCAGCATTTT,CASTTLQGNQPQHF
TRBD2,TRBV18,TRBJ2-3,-,TGTGCCAGCTCACCTCTCGGGGGGTCGGCAGATACGCAGTATTTT,CASSPLGGSADTQYF
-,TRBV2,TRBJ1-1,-,TGTGCCAGCAGTGTAGACTCGAACACTGAAGCTTTCTTT,CASSVDSNTEAFF
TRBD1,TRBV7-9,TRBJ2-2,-,TGTGCCAGCAGCGGACAGGGGGCGACTTGGGTCGGGGAGCTGTTTTTT,CASSGQGATWVGELFF
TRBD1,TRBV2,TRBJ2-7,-,TGTGCCAGCAGGGGCGGGGACAGGGGGTTCTACGAGCAGTACTTC,CASRGGDRGFYEQYF
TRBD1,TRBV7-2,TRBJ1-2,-,TGTGCCAGCAGCTTGGCCGCCGGGACAGCGGATGGCTACACCTTC,CASSLAAGTADGYTF
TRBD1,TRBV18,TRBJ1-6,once,TGTGCCAGCTCACCACAGCCAATCGGGACAGGGGGCGGCAATTCACCCCTCCACTTT,CASSPQPIGTGGGNSPLHF
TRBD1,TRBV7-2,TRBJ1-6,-,TGTGCCAGCAGCGTTGGACAGGGCTACTCCTATAATTCACCCCTCCACTTT,CASSVGQGYSYNSPLHF
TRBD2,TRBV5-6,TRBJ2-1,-,TGTGCCAGCAGCCTTACTAGCGGGGGGATGAACAATGAGCAGTTCTTC,CASSLTSGGMNNEQFF
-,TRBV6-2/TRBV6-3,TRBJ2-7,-,TGTGCCAGCAGTTCCCCCCGGTACGAGCAGTACTTC,CASSSPRYEQYF
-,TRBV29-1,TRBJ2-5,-,TGCACCATTCCGTCGGCGGATCAAGAGACCCAGTACTTC,CTIPSADQETQYF
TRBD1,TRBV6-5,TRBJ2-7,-,TGTGCCAGCATAGGACAGGGTTCGGACGAGCAGTACTTC,CASIGQGSDEQYF
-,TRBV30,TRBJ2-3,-,TGTGCCTGGAGCCCGGGGGCAGATACGCAGTATTTT,CAWSPGADTQYF
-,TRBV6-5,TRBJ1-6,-,TGTGCCAGCAGGTCAACCCAGGGTTACAATTCACCCCTCCACTTT,CASRSTQGYNSPLHF
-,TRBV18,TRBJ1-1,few,TGTGCCAGCTCACCGGGTCCTCCCCGGGACACTGAAGCTTTCTTT,CASSPGPPRDTEAFF
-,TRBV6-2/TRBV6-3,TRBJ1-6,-,TGTGCCAGCAGTTTACAGGCCTATAATTCACCCCTCCACTTT,CASSLQAYNSPLHF
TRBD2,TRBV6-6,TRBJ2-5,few,TGTGCCAGCAGTGGGGGACTAGATTCGTTAAAGACCCAGTACTTC,CASSGGLDSLKTQYF
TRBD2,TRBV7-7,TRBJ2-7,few,TGTGCTAGCAGCTTGACTAGCGGGGGGCCCCACGAGCAGTACTTC,CASSLTSGGPHEQYF
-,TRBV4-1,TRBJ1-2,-,TGCGCCAGCAGCCAAGATGAAGGCAGGGACAATGGCTACACCTTC,CASSQDEGRDNGYTF
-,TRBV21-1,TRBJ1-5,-,TGTGCCAGCAGCAGCCCAACAGGAGACAATCAGCCCCAGCATTTT,CASSSPTGDNQPQHF
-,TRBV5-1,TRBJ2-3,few,TGCGCCAGCAGCGAGGGCTCGGGGGTGACAGATACGCAGTATTTT,CASSEGSGVTDTQYF
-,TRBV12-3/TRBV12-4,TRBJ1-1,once,TGTGCCAGCAGTTCACAGGAGAACACTGAAGCTTTCTTT,CASSSQENTEAFF
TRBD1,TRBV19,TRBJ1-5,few,TGTGCCAGTAGTATAAAGGGACAGACCTTCAATCAGCCCCAGCATTTT,CASSIKGQTFNQPQHF
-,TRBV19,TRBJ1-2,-,TGTGCCAGTAGTTACCAGGGGTATGGCTACACCTTC,CASSYQGYGYTF
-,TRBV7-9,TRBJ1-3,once,TGTGCCAGCACTTCACACGCCGGGTCCTCTGGAAACACCATATATTTT,CASTSHAGSSGNTIYF
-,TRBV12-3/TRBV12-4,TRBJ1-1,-,TGTGCCAGCAGTACGGAGGTGAACACTGAAGCTTTCTTT,CASSTEVNTEAFF
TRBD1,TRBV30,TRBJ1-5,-,TGTGCCTGGAGCGAAACAGGGGCCGCATCGCAAAGGAATCAGCCCCAGCATTTT,CAWSETGAASQRNQPQHF
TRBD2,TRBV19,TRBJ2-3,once,TGTGCCAGTAGCACGCCCGGGGGGGGCACAGATACGCAGTATTTT,CASSTPGGGTDTQYF
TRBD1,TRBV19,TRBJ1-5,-,TGTGCCAGTAGTATTGGACAGGGGCATTATCAGCCCCAGCATTTT,CASSIGQGHYQPQHF
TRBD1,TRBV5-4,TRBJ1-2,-,TGTGCCAGCAGCCCCGGCGGGACAGGATATGGCTACACCTTC,CASSPGGTGYGYTF
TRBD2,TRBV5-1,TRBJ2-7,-,TGCGCCAGCAGCTTCCGCGGGGGGGCCTACGACGAGCAGTACTTC,CASSFRGGAYDEQYF
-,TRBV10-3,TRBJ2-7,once,TGTGCCATCAGTGTGGCAGGCGTCGAGCAGTACTTC,CAISVAGVEQYF
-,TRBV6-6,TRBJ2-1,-,TGTGCCAGCAGTCCCTCCGGGGAATACAATGAGCAGTTCTTC,CASSPSGEYNEQFF
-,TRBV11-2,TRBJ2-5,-,TGTGCCAGCAGCTTAGTCGCCGGAGAGACCCAGTACTTC,CASSLVAGETQYF
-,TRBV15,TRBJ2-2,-,TGTGCCACCAGCGCCCGGAGTTATTTCACCGGGGAGCTGTTTTTT,CATSARSYFTGELFF
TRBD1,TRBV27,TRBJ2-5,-,TGTGCCAGCAGCCTGGGACAGGAAGAGACCCAGTACTTC,CASSLGQEETQYF
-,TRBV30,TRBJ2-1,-,TGTGCCTGGAGTCACGACAGGCCCAGGGCACATGAGCAGTTCTTC,CAWSHDRPRAHEQFF
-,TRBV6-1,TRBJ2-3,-,TGTGCCAGCAGTGAAGCGCTTCCTAGCCGGGGAGATACGCAGTATTTT,CASSEALPSRGDTQYF